Given below is one T cell receptor (beta chain) in context. CDR1 and CDR2 from the germline V gene are SEHNR and FQNEAQ (reference sequence). This CDR3 spans 16 amino acids. Trimming took off 1 base at V and 4 bases at J, with 17 bases between the two ends. The record originates from a study of blood T cell repertoires in COVID-19. Study background: Whether acute or convalescent, the COVID-19 samples came from the United States, Italy and Spain. The cDNA or gDNA used as material had been derived from T cells, B-cell-depleted T cells, or PBMCs.

As processed by the authors: Using reference gene primer amplification, nucleated cell counts were estimated. Sequenced by immunoSEQ multiplex PCR; TCRdb stores in-frame clones only, minus some. V and J calls and clone size are copied from that table; D and trimming were computed from the DNA. The sample yields some 300,000 clones, roughly 88% seen once. The chain combines TRBV7-9 with TRBJ2-7, with D possibly TRBD1 on 6 matching bases. Sequencing was done on a sample of peripheral blood. This TCR came from a woman aged 30 to 39 who had recovered from COVID-19. CDR3 region: CASSLVAGQNGYEQYF. CDR3 nucleotide sequence: TGTGCCAGCAGCTTAGTGGCAGGACAGAATGGTTACGAGCAGTACTTC.